The entry below describes one T cell receptor (beta chain). Its antigen is undetermined. This sample is part of a study of Graves' ophthalmopathy and Graves' hyperthyroidism. Whole-study context: Being free of ophthalmopathy for 18 months of follow-up defined stable hyperthyroidism. Regarding the study as a whole: Forecasting of ophthalmopathy progression by the model achieved approximately 70% sensitivity and less than 80% specificity.

This CDR3 has 15 amino acids. Germline V gives CDR1 SGHVS, CDR2 FNYEAQ. Trimming cost V 5 bases and J 2 bases, with 15 bases left between them. Ineligible for inclusion were patients with other autoimmune diseases, uncontrolled infections, pregnancy or lactation. The diagnostic workup employed clinical symptoms, serum thyroxine, TRAb, thyroid ultrasound and orbital computed tomography. The study amplified TCR beta CDR3 regions using RNA transcripts. HTBI-primed first-round RT-PCR preceded second-round multiplex PCR. Via MiXCR, TCRdb re-called the multiplex PCR reads, giving one row per CDR3 protein. The sample comprises 500,000 to 700,000 distinct CDR3 sequences, roughly 39% of which are singletons, and around 4.6% rests with the top ten.

The source is an adult man with Graves' hyperthyroidism. Sequencing was carried out using peripheral blood or thyroid tissue (not recorded which). The rearrangement joins TRBV7-6 to TRBJ1-1; perhaps TRBD1 as D (6 bases). CDR3 bases: TGTGCCAGCAGCCCTGGGGCAGGGGTAAACACTGAAGCTTTCTTT. It encodes CASSPGAGVNTEAFF.